This TCR beta chain was obtained from a study of cytotoxic CD8 clonotypes in ibrutinib-treated CLL. Study-level background: Samples averaged roughly 280,000 productive templates and around 91,000 productive rearrangements. Whole-study results and caveats: At baseline, clonality was higher than in age-matched healthy donors and correlated with CD8+ counts.

CDR1 MDHEN and CDR2 SYDVKM come from the germline V gene. V gave up 0 bases and J gave up 1 base, with 9 bases separating them. This CDR3 spans 15 amino acids. As regards this clone: What it recognizes is unknown.

TCRdb keeps only in-frame clones here, not all; method: immunoSEQ multiplex PCR. The sample includes around 30,000 clones, around three fifths seen only once; the top ten take roughly 5.1%. The source is a human donor with chronic lymphocytic leukemia. The starting material was PBMCs, obtained before ibrutinib treatment. The chain links TRBV28 to TRBJ1-1; perhaps TRBD1 as D (5 bases). CDR3 coding DNA: TGTGCCAGCAGTTTATGGGGCAGGGAGAACACTGAAGCTTTCTTT. This sequence encodes CASSLWGRENTEAFF.